These 7 T cell receptor beta chains share one sample of origin, sequenced in a study of T-cell memory formation after mild COVID-19. Each CDR3 protein is one row after TCRdb ran MiXCR on the 5' RACE reads. The data hold over 45,000 distinct CDR3 sequences, with roughly 26% observed a single time. Material: PBMCs or a T cell subset sorted from them (not recorded which). Source of these receptors: a man between 18 and 29 years old who had mild COVID-19 (a few samples of this study predate the infection). Cell type and time point are not known.

The chain carries TRBV7-9 and TRBJ2-5; D perhaps matches TRBD1 (6 bases). CDR1 is SEHNR and CDR2 is FQNEAQ in the germline V gene (reference sequence). The CDR3 runs 13 residues. With 5 bases removed from V and 5 bases from J, the gap between germline ends came to 12 bases. CDR3 in amino acids: CASSIYRAETQYF. CDR3 DNA: TGTGCCAGCAGCATATACAGGGCGGAGACCCAGTACTTC. Full variable domain (remainder filled in from reference TRBV7-9 and TRBJ2-5): DTGVSQNPRHKITKRGQNVTFRCDPISEHNRLYWYRQTLGQGPEFLTYFQNEAQLEKSRLLSDRFSAERPKGSFSTLEIQRTEQGDSAMYLCASSIYRAETQYFGPGTRLLVL.

This chain uses TRBV4-1 with TRBJ2-7; TRBD2 aligns across 10 bases. The germline gives CDR1 MGHRA, CDR2 YSYEKL. This CDR3 spans 17 amino acids. The V and J ends lost 4 bases and 0 bases, in that order; junction bases with no gene match: 9. The CDR3 loop reads CASSPYLAGEISYEQYF. CDR3 DNA sequence: TGCGCCAGCAGCCCATATCTAGCGGGGGAGATCTCCTACGAGCAGTACTTC.

This rearrangement joins TRBV12-3 or TRBV12-4 to TRBJ2-3; 7 nucleotides line up with TRBD2. Trimming at V came to 8 bases and at J to 2 bases, leaving 7 bases not matched to a gene. The CDR3 is made up of 14 amino acids. CDR3 sequence: CASAGLDITDTQYF. CDR3 nucleotide sequence: TGTGCCAGCGCCGGACTAGATATCACAGATACGCAGTATTTT.

CDR3: CASSHGPLVETQYF. The CDR3 DNA sequence: TGTGCCAGCAGCCACGGACCCTTAGTGGAGACCCAGTACTTC. The chain couples TRBV7-9 to TRBJ2-5; no reliable D call. Germline CDR1 SEHNR, CDR2 FQNEAQ (reference sequence). V was shortened by 5 bases and J by 5 bases, with 15 bases between the two germline ends. The CDR3 runs 14 residues.

J is TRBJ2-5 and V is TRBV29-1; D perhaps matches TRBD2 (5 bases). Trimming shortened V by 4 bases and J by 2 bases, and 8 bases separated the two germline ends. Germline V lookup: CDR1 SQVTM, CDR2 ANQGSEA. There are 12 residues in the CDR3. The DNA for the CDR3 is TGCAGCGTTGCCGGGGTTCAAGAGACCCAGTACTTC. Protein: CSVAGVQETQYF.

The chain is built from TRBV4-3 and TRBJ1-1; no clear D gene. V dropped 0 bases and J dropped 7 bases, with 12 bases sitting between them. Germline CDR1 LGHNA, CDR2 YSLEER. The CDR3 contains 14 residues. The CDR3 sequence: CASSQDLGDYEAFF. CDR3 nucleotides: TGCGCCAGCAGCCAAGATCTTGGTGACTATGAAGCTTTCTTT.

This clonotype appeared a few times. This chain links TRBV21-1 with TRBJ1-1. TRBV21-1 is recorded as a pseudogene. This CDR3 region has 17 residues. The CDR3 protein is CASSKEWKGRMNTEAFF. DNA for the CDR3: TGTGCCAGCAGCAAAGAATGGAAGGGTCGGATGAACACTGAAGCTTTCTTT.